This T cell receptor (beta chain) derives from a study of CD8+ T cells in alopecia areata. Whole-study findings and limits: Greater clonality was observed in lesional scalp samples, especially alopecia totalis/universalis, versus normal scalp. For baseline CD8+ expansion, any link to response stays uncertain with one nonresponder. Clarity of TCR sharing across patients fell short of that in mice, possibly HLA-related. Many of the expanded lesional clones endured in scalp and blood while on tofacitinib.

Trimming at V came to 4 bases and at J to 7 bases, leaving 1 base not matched to a gene. This CDR3 has 13 residues. Germline CDR1 reads SQVTM; CDR2 reads ANQGSEA. The treatment denotes: oral pan-JAK inhibitor, 5-10 mg twice daily. This clone came up a few times. No antigen is known for it. After isolation, RNA underwent reverse transcription to generate cDNA as the sequencing template. The assay was immunoSEQ multiplex PCR, and TCRdb's table has in-frame clones only and misses some. The sample holds over 100,000 clones, 50% to 55% seen once. This clonotype originated in a human donor with alopecia areata. Sequencing used CD4+ T cells sorted from blood, obtained at week 4, from a patient treated with tofacitinib. The rearrangement joins TRBV29-1 to TRBJ2-1; the match to TRBD2 covers 13 bases. In nucleotides, the CDR3 is TGCAGCGTTGCACTAGCGGGAGGGAATGAGCAGTTCTTC. This translates into CSVALAGGNEQFF.